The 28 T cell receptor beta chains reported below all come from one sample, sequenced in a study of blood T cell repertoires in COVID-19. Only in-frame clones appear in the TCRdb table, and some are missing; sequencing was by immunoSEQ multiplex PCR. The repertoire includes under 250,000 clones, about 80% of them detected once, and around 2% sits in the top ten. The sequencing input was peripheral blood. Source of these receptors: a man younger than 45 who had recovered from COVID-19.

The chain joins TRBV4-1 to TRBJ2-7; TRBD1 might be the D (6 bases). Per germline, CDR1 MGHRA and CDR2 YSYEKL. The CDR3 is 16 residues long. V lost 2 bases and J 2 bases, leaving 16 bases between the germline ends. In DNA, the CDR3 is TGCGCCAGCAGCCAAAAGAGACAGGCTTGTACCTACGAGCAGTACGTC. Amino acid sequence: CASSQKRQACTYEQYV.

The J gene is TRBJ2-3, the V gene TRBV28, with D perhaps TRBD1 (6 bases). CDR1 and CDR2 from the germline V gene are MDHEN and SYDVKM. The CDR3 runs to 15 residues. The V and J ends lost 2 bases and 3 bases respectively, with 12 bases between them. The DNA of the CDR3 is TGTGCCAGCAGTTTAGAGGCAGGGGCGACAGATACGCAGTATTTT. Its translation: CASSLEAGATDTQYF.

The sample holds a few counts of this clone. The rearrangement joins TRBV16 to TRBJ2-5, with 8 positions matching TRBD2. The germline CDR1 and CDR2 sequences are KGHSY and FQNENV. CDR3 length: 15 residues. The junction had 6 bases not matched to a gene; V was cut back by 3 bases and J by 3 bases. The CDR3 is CASSQPWRGEETQYF. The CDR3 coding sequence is TGTGCCAGCAGCCAGCCTTGGCGGGGGGAAGAGACCCAGTACTTC.

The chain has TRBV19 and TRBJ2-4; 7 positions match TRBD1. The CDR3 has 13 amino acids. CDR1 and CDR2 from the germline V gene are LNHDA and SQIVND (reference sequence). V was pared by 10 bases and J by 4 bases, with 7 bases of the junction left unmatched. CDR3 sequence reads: CATQGTAKNIQYF. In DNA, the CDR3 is TGTGCCACCCAAGGGACAGCAAAAAACATTCAGTACTTC.

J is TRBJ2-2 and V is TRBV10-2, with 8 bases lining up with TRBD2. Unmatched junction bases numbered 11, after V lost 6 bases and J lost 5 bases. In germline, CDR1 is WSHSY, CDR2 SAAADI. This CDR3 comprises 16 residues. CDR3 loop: CASRNLRGGGTGELFF. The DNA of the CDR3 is TGCGCCAGCAGGAACCTACGGGGGGGAGGAACCGGGGAGCTGTTTTTT.

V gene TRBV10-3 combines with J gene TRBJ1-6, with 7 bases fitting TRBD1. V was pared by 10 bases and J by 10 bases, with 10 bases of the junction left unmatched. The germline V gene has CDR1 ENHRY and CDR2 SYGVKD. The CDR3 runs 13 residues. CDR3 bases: TGTGCCACCTTTGGGACAGTGGGGTCACCCCTCCACTTT. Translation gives CATFGTVGSPLHF.

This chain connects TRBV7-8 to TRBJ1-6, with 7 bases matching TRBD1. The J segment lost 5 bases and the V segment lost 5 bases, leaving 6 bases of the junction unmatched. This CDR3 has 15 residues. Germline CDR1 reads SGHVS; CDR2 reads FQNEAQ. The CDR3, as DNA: TGTGCCAGCAGCCTCAGGACAGGCCATAATTCACCCCTCCACTTT. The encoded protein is CASSLRTGHNSPLHF.

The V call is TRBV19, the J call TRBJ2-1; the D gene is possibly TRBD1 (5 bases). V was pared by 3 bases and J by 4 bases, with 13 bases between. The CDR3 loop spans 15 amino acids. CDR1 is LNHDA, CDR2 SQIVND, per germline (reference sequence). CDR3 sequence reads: CASSMSLDTYNEQFF. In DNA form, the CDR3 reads TGTGCCAGTAGTATGAGTTTGGACACATACAATGAGCAGTTCTTC. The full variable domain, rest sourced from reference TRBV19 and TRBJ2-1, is DGGITQSPKYLFRKEGQNVTLSCEQNLNHDAMYWYRQDPGQGLRLIYYSQIVNDFQKGDIAEGYSVSREKKESFPLTVTSAQKNPTAFYLCASSMSLDTYNEQFFGPGTRLTVL.

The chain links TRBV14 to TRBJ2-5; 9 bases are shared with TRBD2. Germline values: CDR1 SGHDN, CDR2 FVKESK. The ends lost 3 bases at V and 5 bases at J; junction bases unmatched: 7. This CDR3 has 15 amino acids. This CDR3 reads CASSQVTSGVETQYF. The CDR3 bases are TGTGCCAGCAGCCAGGTGACTAGCGGTGTTGAGACCCAGTACTTC.

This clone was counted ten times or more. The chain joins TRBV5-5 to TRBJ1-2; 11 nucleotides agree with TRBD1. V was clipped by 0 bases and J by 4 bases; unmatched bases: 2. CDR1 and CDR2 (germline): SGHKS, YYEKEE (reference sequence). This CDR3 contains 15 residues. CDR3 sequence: CASSLEGQGGYGYTF. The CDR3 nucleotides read TGTGCCAGCAGCTTGGAGGGACAGGGGGGCTATGGCTACACCTTC.

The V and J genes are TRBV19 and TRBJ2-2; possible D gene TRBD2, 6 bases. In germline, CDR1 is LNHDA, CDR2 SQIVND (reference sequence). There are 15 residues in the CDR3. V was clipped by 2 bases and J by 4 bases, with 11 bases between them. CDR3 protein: CASSIRQGGTGELFF. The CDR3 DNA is TGTGCCAGTAGTATAAGGCAGGGAGGCACCGGGGAGCTGTTTTTT.

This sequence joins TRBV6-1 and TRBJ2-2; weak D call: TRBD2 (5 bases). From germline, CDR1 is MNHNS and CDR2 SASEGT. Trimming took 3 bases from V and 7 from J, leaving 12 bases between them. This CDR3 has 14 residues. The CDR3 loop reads CASSDYHGDGELFF. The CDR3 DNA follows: TGTGCCAGCAGTGATTACCACGGGGACGGGGAGCTGTTTTTT.

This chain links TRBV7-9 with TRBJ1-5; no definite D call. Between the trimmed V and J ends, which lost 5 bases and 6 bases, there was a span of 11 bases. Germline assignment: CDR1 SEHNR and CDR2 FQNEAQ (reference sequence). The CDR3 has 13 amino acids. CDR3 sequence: CASSPDRGQPQHF. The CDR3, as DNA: TGTGCCAGCAGCCCCGACCGAGGTCAGCCCCAGCATTTT.

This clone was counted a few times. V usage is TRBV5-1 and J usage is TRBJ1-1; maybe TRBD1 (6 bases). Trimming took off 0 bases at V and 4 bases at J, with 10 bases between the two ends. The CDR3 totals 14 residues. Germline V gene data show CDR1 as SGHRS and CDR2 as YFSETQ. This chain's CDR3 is CASSLAPGATEAFF. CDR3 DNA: TGCGCCAGCAGCTTGGCACCAGGGGCCACTGAAGCTTTCTTT.

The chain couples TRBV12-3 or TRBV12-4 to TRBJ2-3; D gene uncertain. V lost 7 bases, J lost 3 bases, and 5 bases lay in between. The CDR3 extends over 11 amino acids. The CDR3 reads CASIMTDTQYF. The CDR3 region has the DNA TGTGCCAGCATTATGACAGATACGCAGTATTTT.

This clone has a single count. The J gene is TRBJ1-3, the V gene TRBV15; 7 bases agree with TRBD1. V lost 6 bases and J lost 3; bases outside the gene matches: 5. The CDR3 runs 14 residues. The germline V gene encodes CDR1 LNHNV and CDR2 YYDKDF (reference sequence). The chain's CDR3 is CATRPGQLGNTIYF. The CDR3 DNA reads TGTGCCACCAGGCCGGGACAGCTTGGAAACACCATATATTTT.

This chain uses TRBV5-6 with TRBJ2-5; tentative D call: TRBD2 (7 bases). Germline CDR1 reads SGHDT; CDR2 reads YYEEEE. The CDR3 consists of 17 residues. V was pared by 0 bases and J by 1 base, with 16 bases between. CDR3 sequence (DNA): TGTGCCAGCAGCTTGGCATTGTGGAGGGGGGGCCAAGAGACCCAGTACTTC. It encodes CASSLALWRGGQETQYF.

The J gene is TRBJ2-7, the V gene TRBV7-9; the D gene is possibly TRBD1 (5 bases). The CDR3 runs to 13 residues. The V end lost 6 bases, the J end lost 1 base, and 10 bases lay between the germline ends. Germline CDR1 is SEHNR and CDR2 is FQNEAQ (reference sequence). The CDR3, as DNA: TGTGCCAGCAGTCCGGACATTTCCTACGAGCAGTACGTC. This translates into CASSPDISYEQYV.

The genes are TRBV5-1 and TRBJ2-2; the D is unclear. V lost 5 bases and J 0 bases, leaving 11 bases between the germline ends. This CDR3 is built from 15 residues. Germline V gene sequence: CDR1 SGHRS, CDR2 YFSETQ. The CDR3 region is CASRSASANTGELFF. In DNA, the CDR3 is TGCGCCAGCAGGTCTGCGTCCGCGAACACCGGGGAGCTGTTTTTT. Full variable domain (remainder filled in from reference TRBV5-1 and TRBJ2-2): KAGVTQTPRYLIKTRGQQVTLSCSPISGHRSVSWYQQTPGQGLQFLFEYFSETQRNKGNFPGRFSGRQFSNSRSEMNVSTLELGDSALYLCASRSASANTGELFFGEGSRLTVL.

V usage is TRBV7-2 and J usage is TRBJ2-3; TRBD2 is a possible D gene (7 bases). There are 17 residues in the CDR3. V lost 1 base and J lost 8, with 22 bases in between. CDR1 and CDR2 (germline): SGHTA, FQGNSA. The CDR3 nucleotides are TGTGCCAGCAGCTTAGATCGGGTGGGGGGGCCTTCAGGTACGCAGTATTTT. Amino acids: CASSLDRVGGPSGTQYF.

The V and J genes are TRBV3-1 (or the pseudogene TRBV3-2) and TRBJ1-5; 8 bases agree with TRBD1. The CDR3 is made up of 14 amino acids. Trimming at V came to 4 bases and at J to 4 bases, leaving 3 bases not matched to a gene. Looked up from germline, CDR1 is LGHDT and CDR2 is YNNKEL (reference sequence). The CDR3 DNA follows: TGTGCCAGCAGCCGGACAGGGTCAAATCAGCCCCAGCATTTT. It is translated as CASSRTGSNQPQHF.

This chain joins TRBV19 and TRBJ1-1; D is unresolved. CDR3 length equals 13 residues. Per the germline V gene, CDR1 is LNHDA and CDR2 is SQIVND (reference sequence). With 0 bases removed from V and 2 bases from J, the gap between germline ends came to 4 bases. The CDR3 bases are TGTGCCAGTAGTATAGACAGTAACACTGAAGCTTTCTTT. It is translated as CASSIDSNTEAFF.

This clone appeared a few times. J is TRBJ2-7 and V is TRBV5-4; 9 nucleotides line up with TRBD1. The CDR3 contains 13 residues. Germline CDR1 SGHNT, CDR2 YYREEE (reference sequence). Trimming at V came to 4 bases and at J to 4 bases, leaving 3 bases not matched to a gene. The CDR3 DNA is TGTGCCAGCAGCAATGGACAGGGGTACGAGCAGTACTTC. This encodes CASSNGQGYEQYF.

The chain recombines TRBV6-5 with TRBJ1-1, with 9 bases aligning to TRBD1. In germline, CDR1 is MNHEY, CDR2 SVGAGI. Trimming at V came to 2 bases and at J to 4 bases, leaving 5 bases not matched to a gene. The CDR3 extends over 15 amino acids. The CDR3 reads CASSYPDRGLTEAFF. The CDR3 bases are TGTGCCAGCAGTTACCCGGACAGGGGACTCACTGAAGCTTTCTTT.

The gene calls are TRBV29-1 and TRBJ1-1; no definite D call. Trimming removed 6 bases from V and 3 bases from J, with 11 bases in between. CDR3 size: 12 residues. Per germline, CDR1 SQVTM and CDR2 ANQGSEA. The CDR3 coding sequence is TGCAGCGTCCGTATACTAGACACTGAAGCTTTCTTT. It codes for CSVRILDTEAFF.

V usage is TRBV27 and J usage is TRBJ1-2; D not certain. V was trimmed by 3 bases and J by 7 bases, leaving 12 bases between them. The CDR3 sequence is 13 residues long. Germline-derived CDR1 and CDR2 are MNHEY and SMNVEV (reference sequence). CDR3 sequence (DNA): TGTGCCAGCAGTTTCACGGCTAGAGGTGGCTACACCTTC. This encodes CASSFTARGGYTF.

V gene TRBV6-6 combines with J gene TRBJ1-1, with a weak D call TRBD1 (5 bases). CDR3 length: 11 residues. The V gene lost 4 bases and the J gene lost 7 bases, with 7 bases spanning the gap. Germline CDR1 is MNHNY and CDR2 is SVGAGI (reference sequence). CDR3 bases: TGTGCCAGCAGTTCAGGGAATGAAGCTTTCTTT. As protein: CASSSGNEAFF.

The CDR3 coding sequence is TGTGCCAGTAGTATCCGCAGGGAGGTTAACTATGGCTACACCTTC. Translating gives CASSIRREVNYGYTF. J is TRBJ1-2 and V is TRBV19; tentative D call: TRBD1 (5 bases). The CDR3 length is 15 residues. Germline values: CDR1 LNHDA, CDR2 SQIVND (reference sequence). V was clipped by 3 bases and J by 1 base, with 12 bases between them.